The rows below give T cell receptor beta chains drawn from one sample of a study of identical twins. TCRdb reanalysed the 5' RACE reads using MiXCR and keeps one entry per CDR3 protein. The sample holds 1,800,000 or so distinct CDR3 sequences, about 30% seen once. The sequencing sample was made of cord blood. The receptors originated from a newborn girl in good health. Each CDR3 is given with its conserved first and last residue. The order of the fields is V gene, J gene, D gene, clone size, CDR3 protein, CDR3 DNA. D genes are given only for firm matches. A row's size may be missing; if present it is once, few, many or a size class.

V: TRBV20-1
J: TRBJ1-5
D: NA
size: NA
CDR3: CSARSTTERMQPQHF
DNA: TGCAGTGCTAGATCCACGACAGAACGGATGCAGCCCCAGCATTTT

V: TRBV20-1
J: TRBJ2-7
D: NA
size: NA
CDR3: CSARTPSSYNEQYF
DNA: TGCAGTGCGCGGACTCCTAGCTCCTACAATGAGCAGTACTTC

V: TRBV6-6
J: TRBJ2-1
D: TRBD2
size: few
CDR3: CASSPPQRERNEQFF
DNA: TGTGCCAGCAGTCCCCCTCAGCGGGAGCGCAATGAGCAGTTCTTC

V: TRBV20-1
J: TRBJ1-1
D: NA
size: NA
CDR3: CSAKSGTSTEAFF
DNA: TGCAGTGCTAAGTCAGGGACTAGCACTGAAGCTTTCTTT

V: TRBV5-1
J: TRBJ2-3
D: NA
size: few
CDR3: CASSRLVTDTQYF
DNA: TGCGCCAGCAGTCGACTGGTCACAGATACGCAGTATTTT

V: TRBV3-1
J: TRBJ2-1
D: NA
size: few
CDR3: CASSPFSGSYTYNEQFF
DNA: TGTGCCAGCAGCCCCTTTTCGGGCTCCTACACCTACAATGAGCAGTTCTTC

V: TRBV28
J: TRBJ2-5
D: NA
size: NA
CDR3: CASSLVTGAGETQYF
DNA: TGTGCCAGCAGTTTAGTTACGGGGGCTGGGGAGACCCAGTACTTC

V: TRBV2
J: TRBJ1-5
D: NA
size: NA
CDR3: CASSEEGARQPQHF
DNA: TGTGCCAGCTCCGAAGAGGGAGCGCGTCAGCCCCAGCATTTT

V: TRBV6-5
J: TRBJ1-4
D: NA
size: few
CDR3: CASSINSRLNEKLFF
DNA: TGTGCCAGCAGTATAAATAGCAGGTTAAATGAAAAACTGTTTTTT

V: TRBV20-1
J: TRBJ2-7
D: TRBD2
size: NA
CDR3: CSAETASGTYNEQYF
DNA: TGCAGTGCTGAGACGGCTAGCGGTACCTACAATGAGCAGTACTTC

V: TRBV5-1
J: TRBJ2-3
D: TRBD2
size: NA
CDR3: CASSGGLRHTQYF
DNA: TGCGCCAGCAGCGGGGGACTAAGGCATACGCAGTATTTT

V: TRBV4-1
J: TRBJ2-4
D: NA
size: NA
CDR3: CASSQGGGGLLAKNIQYF
DNA: TGCGCCAGCAGCCAAGGTGGGGGGGGCCTACTAGCCAAAAACATTCAGTACTTC

V: TRBV10-3
J: TRBJ1-2
D: NA
size: NA
CDR3: CAISESGRRANYGYTF
DNA: TGTGCCATCAGTGAGTCAGGGAGGAGGGCTAACTATGGCTACACCTTC

V: TRBV27
J: TRBJ2-7
D: NA
size: NA
CDR3: CASSYRVLGGDEQYF
DNA: TGTGCCAGCAGTTACCGGGTCCTAGGTGGGGACGAGCAGTACTTC

V: TRBV27
J: TRBJ1-1
D: NA
size: many
CDR3: CASSFVQNTEAFF
DNA: TGTGCCAGCAGTTTTGTCCAGAACACTGAAGCTTTCTTT

V: TRBV14
J: TRBJ1-1
D: NA
size: NA
CDR3: CASSVTVNTEAFF
DNA: TGTGCCAGCAGCGTTACAGTGAACACTGAAGCTTTCTTT

V: TRBV7-2
J: TRBJ2-1
D: TRBD2
size: NA
CDR3: CASSSPIAGRYNEQFF
DNA: TGTGCCAGCAGCTCGCCTATAGCGGGGCGATACAATGAGCAGTTCTTC

V: TRBV20-1
J: TRBJ2-1
D: TRBD1
size: NA
CDR3: CSARTGGQETQFF
DNA: TGCAGTGCTAGAACAGGGGGACAAGAGACCCAGTTCTTC

V: TRBV6-2/TRBV6-3
J: TRBJ1-2
D: NA
size: once
CDR3: CASSPERWAYGYTF
DNA: TGTGCCAGCAGTCCGGAAAGATGGGCCTATGGCTACACCTTC

V: TRBV20-1
J: TRBJ2-1
D: NA
size: NA
CDR3: CSARDPGPQTQFF
DNA: TGCAGTGCTAGAGATCCCGGGCCCCAGACGCAGTTCTTC

V: TRBV28
J: TRBJ2-5
D: TRBD1
size: NA
CDR3: CASSEPLDRAGETQYF
DNA: TGTGCCAGCAGTGAACCTCTAGACAGGGCAGGAGAGACCCAGTACTTC

V: TRBV9
J: TRBJ2-7
D: NA
size: once
CDR3: CASSPESAYNEQYF
DNA: TGTGCCAGCAGCCCCGAGAGTGCCTACAATGAGCAGTACTTC

V: TRBV20-1
J: TRBJ1-2
D: TRBD1
size: few
CDR3: CSAYNPGQPNYGYTF
DNA: TGCAGTGCTTACAACCCGGGACAGCCCAACTATGGCTACACCTTC

V: TRBV3-1
J: TRBJ2-1
D: NA
size: few
CDR3: CASSLFSSYNEQFF
DNA: TGTGCCAGCAGCCTGTTTAGCTCCTACAATGAGCAGTTCTTC

V: TRBV20-1
J: TRBJ2-7
D: TRBD1
size: many
CDR3: CSASRDRGYEQYF
DNA: TGCAGTGCTAGTCGGGACAGGGGTTACGAGCAGTACTTC

V: TRBV29-1
J: TRBJ2-3
D: NA
size: many
CDR3: CSVALESTDTQYF
DNA: TGCAGCGTCGCACTAGAATCTACAGATACGCAGTATTTT

V: TRBV9
J: TRBJ1-2
D: NA
size: NA
CDR3: CASSVNSLYGYTF
DNA: TGTGCCAGCAGCGTGAACAGCCTCTATGGCTACACCTTC

V: TRBV18
J: TRBJ2-3
D: TRBD1
size: NA
CDR3: CASSPRTGVEGTDTQYF
DNA: TGTGCCAGCTCACCACGGACAGGGGTGGAGGGCACAGATACGCAGTATTTT

V: TRBV12-3/TRBV12-4
J: TRBJ2-4
D: TRBD2
size: few
CDR3: CASSLRLAGGPLPKNIQYF
DNA: TGTGCCAGCAGTTTACGACTAGCGGGGGGGCCGCTACCCAAAAACATTCAGTACTTC

V: TRBV20-1
J: TRBJ1-1
D: NA
size: few
CDR3: CSAKESAGRTEAFF
DNA: TGCAGTGCTAAAGAGTCTGCAGGTAGGACTGAAGCTTTCTTT

V: TRBV6-1
J: TRBJ2-3
D: TRBD1
size: NA
CDR3: CASSETLQGAFKDTQYF
DNA: TGTGCCAGCAGTGAAACCCTCCAGGGGGCTTTTAAAGATACGCAGTATTTT

V: TRBV20-1
J: TRBJ2-7
D: NA
size: few
CDR3: CSARSGSHEQYF
DNA: TGCAGTGCTAGGAGTGGCTCCCACGAGCAGTACTTC

V: TRBV2
J: TRBJ1-6
D: NA
size: NA
CDR3: CASSGILGVNSPLHF
DNA: TGTGCCAGCAGTGGAATTCTGGGTGTAAATTCACCCCTCCACTTT

V: TRBV4-2
J: TRBJ2-5
D: NA
size: NA
CDR3: CASSQRQASYGQYF
DNA: TGTGCCAGCAGCCAGAGACAGGCCTCCTACGGGCAGTACTTC

V: TRBV18
J: TRBJ1-2
D: NA
size: few
CDR3: CASSPQSGKPNYGYTF
DNA: TGTGCCAGCTCACCTCAATCCGGGAAACCTAACTATGGCTACACCTTC

V: TRBV27
J: TRBJ2-7
D: NA
size: NA
CDR3: CASSFALVPSYEQYF
DNA: TGTGCCAGCAGTTTCGCACTTGTCCCCTCCTACGAGCAGTACTTC

V: TRBV29-1
J: TRBJ2-1
D: NA
size: few
CDR3: CSVAGATYNEQFF
DNA: TGCAGCGTTGCTGGGGCCACGTACAATGAGCAGTTCTTC

V: TRBV24-1
J: TRBJ2-7
D: TRBD1
size: NA
CDR3: CATSDPRTGYEQYF
DNA: TGTGCCACCAGTGACCCGCGGACAGGCTACGAGCAGTACTTC

V: TRBV7-2
J: TRBJ2-3
D: NA
size: many
CDR3: CASSPGPNTDTQYF
DNA: TGTGCCAGCAGCCCGGGACCAAACACAGATACGCAGTATTTT

V: TRBV20-1
J: TRBJ2-7
D: NA
size: NA
CDR3: CSASSQSQLRNNEQYF
DNA: TGCAGTGCTAGTAGCCAATCACAACTAAGGAACAATGAGCAGTACTTC

V: TRBV20-1
J: TRBJ2-5
D: TRBD2
size: NA
CDR3: CSARVASGINEQYF
DNA: TGCAGTGCTAGAGTGGCTAGCGGGATTAATGAGCAGTACTTC

V: TRBV2
J: TRBJ2-7
D: TRBD2
size: NA
CDR3: CASEQAGTTYEQYF
DNA: TGTGCCAGCGAGCAGGCCGGGACTACCTACGAGCAGTACTTC

V: TRBV27
J: TRBJ1-2
D: NA
size: NA
CDR3: CASSSGPGGGYTF
DNA: TGTGCCAGCAGTTCCGGGCCGGGCGGAGGCTACACCTTC

V: TRBV3-1
J: TRBJ1-4
D: NA
size: NA
CDR3: CASSRGGSTEKLFF
DNA: TGTGCCAGCAGCCGAGGCGGGTCAACGGAAAAACTGTTTTTT

V: TRBV7-9
J: TRBJ2-3
D: TRBD1
size: NA
CDR3: CASRGPGQETREVGDTQYF
DNA: TGTGCCAGCAGAGGACCGGGACAGGAAACTAGGGAGGTGGGGGATACGCAGTATTTT

V: TRBV12-3/TRBV12-4
J: TRBJ2-1
D: NA
size: few
CDR3: CASSAPFPGDEQFF
DNA: TGTGCCAGCAGTGCCCCCTTTCCGGGGGATGAGCAGTTCTTC

V: TRBV10-3
J: TRBJ1-5
D: TRBD1
size: NA
CDR3: CATRDRGLNQPQHF
DNA: TGTGCCACCCGGGACAGGGGATTAAATCAGCCCCAGCATTTT

V: TRBV7-8
J: TRBJ2-3
D: NA
size: NA
CDR3: CASSLISGAFVTDTQYF
DNA: TGTGCCAGCAGCTTAATATCGGGGGCGTTCGTCACAGATACGCAGTATTTT

V: TRBV27
J: TRBJ2-7
D: TRBD1
size: few
CDR3: CASSHRDRGRLFSYEQYF
DNA: TGTGCCAGCAGTCACCGGGACAGGGGGCGGCTATTCTCCTACGAGCAGTACTTC